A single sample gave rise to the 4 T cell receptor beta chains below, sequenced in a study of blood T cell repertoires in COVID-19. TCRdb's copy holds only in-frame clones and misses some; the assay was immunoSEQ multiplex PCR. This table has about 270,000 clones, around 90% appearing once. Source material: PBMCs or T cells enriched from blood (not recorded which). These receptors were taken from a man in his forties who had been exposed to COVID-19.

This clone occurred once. The CDR3 coding sequence is TGCGCCAGCAGCCAGAGCGCAAATCAGCCCCAGCATTTT. Encoded protein: CASSQSANQPQHF. This rearrangement joins TRBV4-3 to TRBJ1-5; D gene uncertain. The V end was cut by 3 bases, the J end by 4 bases, with 7 bases between. Germline CDR1 and CDR2: LGHNA and YSLEER. The CDR3 runs 13 residues.

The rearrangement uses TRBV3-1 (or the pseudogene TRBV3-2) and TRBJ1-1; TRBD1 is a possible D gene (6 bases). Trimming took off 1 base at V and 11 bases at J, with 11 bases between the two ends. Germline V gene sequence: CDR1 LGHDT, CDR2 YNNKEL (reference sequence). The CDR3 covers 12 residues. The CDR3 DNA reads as TGTGCCAGCAGCCAAGCAGGGGAGGGTGCTTTCTTT. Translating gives CASSQAGEGAFF.

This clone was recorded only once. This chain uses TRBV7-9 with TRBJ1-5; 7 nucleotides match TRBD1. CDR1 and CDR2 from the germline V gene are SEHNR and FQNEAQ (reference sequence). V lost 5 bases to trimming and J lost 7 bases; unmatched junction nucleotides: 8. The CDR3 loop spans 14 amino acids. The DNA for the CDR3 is TGTGCCAGCAGCCTCACAGGGGTTAACCAGCCCCAGCATTTT. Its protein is CASSLTGVNQPQHF.

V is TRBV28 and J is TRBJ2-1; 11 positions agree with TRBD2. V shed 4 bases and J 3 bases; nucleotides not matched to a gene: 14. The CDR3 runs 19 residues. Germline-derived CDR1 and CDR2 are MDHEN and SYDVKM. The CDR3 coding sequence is TGTGCCAGCAGTTCACCCACGCGACTAGCGGGGCCTAACTACAATGAGCAGTTCTTC. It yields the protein CASSSPTRLAGPNYNEQFF.